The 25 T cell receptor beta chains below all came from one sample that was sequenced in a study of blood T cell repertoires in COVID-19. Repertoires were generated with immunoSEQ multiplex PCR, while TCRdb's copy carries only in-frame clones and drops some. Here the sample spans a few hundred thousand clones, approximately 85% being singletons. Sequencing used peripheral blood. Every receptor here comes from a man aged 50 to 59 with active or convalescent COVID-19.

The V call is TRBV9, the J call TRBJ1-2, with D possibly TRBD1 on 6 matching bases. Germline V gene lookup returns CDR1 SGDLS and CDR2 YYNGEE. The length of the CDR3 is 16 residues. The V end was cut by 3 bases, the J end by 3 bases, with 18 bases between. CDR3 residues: CASSGLTRGSDYGYTF. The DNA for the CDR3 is TGTGCCAGCAGCGGCCTCACCAGGGGTTCGGACTATGGCTACACCTTC.

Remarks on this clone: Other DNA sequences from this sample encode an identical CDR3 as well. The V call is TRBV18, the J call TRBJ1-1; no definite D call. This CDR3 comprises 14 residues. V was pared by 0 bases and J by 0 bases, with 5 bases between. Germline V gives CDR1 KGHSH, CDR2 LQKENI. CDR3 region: CASSPPSVNTEAFF. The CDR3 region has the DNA TGTGCCAGCTCACCACCCTCAGTGAACACTGAAGCTTTCTTT.

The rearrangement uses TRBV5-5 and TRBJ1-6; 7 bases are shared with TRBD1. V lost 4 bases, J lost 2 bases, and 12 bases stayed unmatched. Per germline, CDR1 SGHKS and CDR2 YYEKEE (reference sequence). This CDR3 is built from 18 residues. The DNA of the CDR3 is TGTGCCAGCAGCCTACATTACAGGGGTCGGGCCTATAATTCACCCCTCCACTTT. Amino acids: CASSLHYRGRAYNSPLHF.

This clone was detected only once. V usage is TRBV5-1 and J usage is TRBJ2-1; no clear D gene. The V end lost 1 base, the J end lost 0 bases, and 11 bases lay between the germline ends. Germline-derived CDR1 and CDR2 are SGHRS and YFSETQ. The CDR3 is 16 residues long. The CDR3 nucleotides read TGCGCCAGCAGCTTGTCACTACCGGACTCCTACAATGAGCAGTTCTTC. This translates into CASSLSLPDSYNEQFF.

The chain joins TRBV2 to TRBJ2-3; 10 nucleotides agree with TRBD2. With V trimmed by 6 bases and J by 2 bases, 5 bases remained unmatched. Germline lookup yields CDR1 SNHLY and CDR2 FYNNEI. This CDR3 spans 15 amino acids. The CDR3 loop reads CASRGGTSATDTQYF. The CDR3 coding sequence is TGTGCCAGCAGAGGAGGGACTAGCGCCACAGATACGCAGTATTTT. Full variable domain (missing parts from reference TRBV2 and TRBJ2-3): EPEVTQTPSHQVTQMGQEVILRCVPISNHLYFYWYRQILGQKVEFLVSFYNNEISEKSEIFDDQFSVERPDGSNFTLKIRSTKLEDSAMYFCASRGGTSATDTQYFGPGTRLTVL.

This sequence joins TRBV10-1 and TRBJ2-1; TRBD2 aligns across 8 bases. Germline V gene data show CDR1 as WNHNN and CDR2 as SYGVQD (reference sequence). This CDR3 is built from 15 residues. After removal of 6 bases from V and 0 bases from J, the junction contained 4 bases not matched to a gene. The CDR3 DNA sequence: TGCGCCAGCAGAGGTGGGACTAGCTCCTACAATGAGCAGTTCTTC. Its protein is CASRGGTSSYNEQFF.

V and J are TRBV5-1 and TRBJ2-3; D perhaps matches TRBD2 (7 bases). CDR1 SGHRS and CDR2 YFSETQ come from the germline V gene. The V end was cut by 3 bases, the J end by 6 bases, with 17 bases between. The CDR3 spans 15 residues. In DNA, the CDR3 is TGCGCCAGCAGCTCGGGGGGCCCCTGGGGGGATACGCAGTATTTT. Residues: CASSSGGPWGDTQYF.

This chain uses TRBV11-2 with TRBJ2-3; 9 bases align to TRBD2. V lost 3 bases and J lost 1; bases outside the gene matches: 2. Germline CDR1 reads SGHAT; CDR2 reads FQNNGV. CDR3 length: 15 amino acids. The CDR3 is CASSFRLAGTDTQYF. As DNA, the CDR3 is TGTGCCAGCAGCTTCCGACTAGCGGGCACAGATACGCAGTATTTT. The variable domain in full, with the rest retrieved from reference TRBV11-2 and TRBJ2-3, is EAGVAQSPRYKIIEKRQSVAFWCNPISGHATLYWYQQILGQGPKLLIQFQNNGVVDDSQLPKDRFSAERLKGVDSTLKIQPAKLEDSAVYLCASSFRLAGTDTQYFGPGTRLTVL.

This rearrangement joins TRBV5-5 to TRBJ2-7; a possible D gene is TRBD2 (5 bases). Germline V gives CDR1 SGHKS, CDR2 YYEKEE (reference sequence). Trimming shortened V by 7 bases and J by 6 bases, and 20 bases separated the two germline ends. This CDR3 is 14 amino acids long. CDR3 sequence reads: CASCPRGLAGEQYF. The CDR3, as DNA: TGTGCCAGCTGTCCCCGCGGGCTAGCCGGCGAGCAGTACTTC. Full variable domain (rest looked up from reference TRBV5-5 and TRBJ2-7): DAGVTQSPTHLIKTRGQQVTLRCSPISGHKSVSWYQQVLGQGPQFIFQYYEKEERGRGNFPDRFSARQFPNYSSELNVNALLLGDSALYLCASCPRGLAGEQYFGPGTRLTVT.

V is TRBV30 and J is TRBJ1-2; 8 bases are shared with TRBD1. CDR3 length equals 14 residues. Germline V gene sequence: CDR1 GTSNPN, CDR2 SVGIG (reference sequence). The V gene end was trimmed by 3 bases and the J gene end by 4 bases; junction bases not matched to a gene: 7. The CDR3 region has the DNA TGTGCCTGGAGAGGGACAGGTCGCGGCTATGGCTACACCTTC. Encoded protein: CAWRGTGRGYGYTF.

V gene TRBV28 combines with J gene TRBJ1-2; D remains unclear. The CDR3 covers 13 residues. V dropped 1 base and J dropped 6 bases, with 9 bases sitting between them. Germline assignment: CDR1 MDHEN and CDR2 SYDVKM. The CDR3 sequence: CASSLSSVHGYTF. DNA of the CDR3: TGTGCCAGCAGTTTATCATCGGTTCATGGCTACACCTTC.

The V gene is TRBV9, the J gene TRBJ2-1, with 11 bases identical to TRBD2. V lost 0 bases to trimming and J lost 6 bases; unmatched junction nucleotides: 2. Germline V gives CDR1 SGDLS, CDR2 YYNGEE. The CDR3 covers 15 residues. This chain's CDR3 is CASSVVSGRGNEQFF. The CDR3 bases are TGTGCCAGCAGCGTAGTTAGCGGGAGGGGCAATGAGCAGTTCTTC.

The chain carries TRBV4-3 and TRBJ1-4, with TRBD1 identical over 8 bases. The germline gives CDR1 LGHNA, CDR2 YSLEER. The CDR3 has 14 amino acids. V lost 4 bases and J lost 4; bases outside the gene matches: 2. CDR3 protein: CASSRGQGNEKLFF. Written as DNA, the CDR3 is TGCGCCAGCAGCCGTGGACAGGGTAATGAAAAACTGTTTTTT.

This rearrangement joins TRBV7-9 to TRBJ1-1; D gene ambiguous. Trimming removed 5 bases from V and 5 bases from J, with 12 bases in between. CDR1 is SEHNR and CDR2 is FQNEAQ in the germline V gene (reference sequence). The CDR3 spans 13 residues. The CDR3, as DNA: TGTGCCAGCAGCCGTAAGGAGGGAACTGAAGCTTTCTTT. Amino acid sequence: CASSRKEGTEAFF.

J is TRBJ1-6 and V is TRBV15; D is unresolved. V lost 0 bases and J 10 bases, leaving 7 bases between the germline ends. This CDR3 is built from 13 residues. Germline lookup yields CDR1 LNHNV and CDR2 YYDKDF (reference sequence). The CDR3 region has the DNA TGTGCCACCAGCAGAGATCTTCAGTCACCCCTCCACTTT. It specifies CATSRDLQSPLHF.

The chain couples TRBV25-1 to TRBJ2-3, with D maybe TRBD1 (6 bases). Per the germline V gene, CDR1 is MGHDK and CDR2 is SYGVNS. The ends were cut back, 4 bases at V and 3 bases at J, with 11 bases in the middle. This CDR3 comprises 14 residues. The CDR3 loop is CASSGTAGTDTQYF. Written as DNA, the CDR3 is TGTGCCAGCAGTGGGACAGCAGGAACAGATACGCAGTATTTT.

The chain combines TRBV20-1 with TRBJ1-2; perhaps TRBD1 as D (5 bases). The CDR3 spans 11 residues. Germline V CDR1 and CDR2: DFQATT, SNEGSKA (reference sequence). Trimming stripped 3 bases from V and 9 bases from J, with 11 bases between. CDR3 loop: CSASPAGSYTF. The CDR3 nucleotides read TGCAGTGCTAGCCCCGCAGGGAGCTACACCTTC.

The CDR3 nucleotides are TGTGCCAGCAGTTTGATCACCGGGACAGGGGATCATTCAGGCAACTATGGCTACACCTTC. Its protein is CASSLITGTGDHSGNYGYTF. The chain carries TRBV28 and TRBJ1-2, with 10 nucleotides matching TRBD1. Germline V gene sequence: CDR1 MDHEN, CDR2 SYDVKM. CDR3 length: 20 residues. The junction had 18 bases not matched to a gene; V was cut back by 3 bases and J by 2 bases.

The CDR3 is CASSPGLNFATNEKLFF. Written as DNA, the CDR3 is TGTGCCAGCAGCCCAGGTCTCAATTTTGCAACTAATGAAAAACTGTTTTTT. V usage is TRBV9 and J usage is TRBJ1-4; the D is unclear. The germline gives CDR1 SGDLS, CDR2 YYNGEE. The CDR3 sequence is 17 residues long. V dropped 4 bases and J dropped 0 bases, with 16 bases sitting between them.

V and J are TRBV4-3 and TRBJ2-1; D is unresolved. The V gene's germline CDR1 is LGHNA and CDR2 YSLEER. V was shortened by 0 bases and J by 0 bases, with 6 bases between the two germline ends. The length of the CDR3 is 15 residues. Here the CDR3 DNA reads TGCGCCAGCAGCCAAGATCTCCCCTCCTACAATGAGCAGTTCTTC. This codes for CASSQDLPSYNEQFF.

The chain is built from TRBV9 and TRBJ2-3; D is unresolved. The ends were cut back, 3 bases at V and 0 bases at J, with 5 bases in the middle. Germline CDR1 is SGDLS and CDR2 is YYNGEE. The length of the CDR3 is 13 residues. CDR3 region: CASSGGSTDTQYF. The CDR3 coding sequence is TGTGCCAGCAGCGGAGGTAGCACAGATACGCAGTATTTT.

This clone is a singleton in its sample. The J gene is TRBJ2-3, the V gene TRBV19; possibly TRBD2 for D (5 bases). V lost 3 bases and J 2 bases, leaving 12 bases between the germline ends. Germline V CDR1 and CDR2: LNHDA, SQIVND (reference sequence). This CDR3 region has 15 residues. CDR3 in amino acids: CASSIRTSLTDTQYF. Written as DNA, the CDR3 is TGTGCCAGTAGTATTCGGACTTCCCTCACAGATACGCAGTATTTT.

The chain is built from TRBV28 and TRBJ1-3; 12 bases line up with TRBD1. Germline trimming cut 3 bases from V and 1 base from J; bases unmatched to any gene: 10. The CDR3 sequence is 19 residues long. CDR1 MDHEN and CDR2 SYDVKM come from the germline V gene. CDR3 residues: CASSFPIGTGGASGNTIYF. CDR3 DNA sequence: TGTGCCAGCAGTTTCCCCATCGGGACAGGGGGCGCATCTGGAAACACCATATATTTT.

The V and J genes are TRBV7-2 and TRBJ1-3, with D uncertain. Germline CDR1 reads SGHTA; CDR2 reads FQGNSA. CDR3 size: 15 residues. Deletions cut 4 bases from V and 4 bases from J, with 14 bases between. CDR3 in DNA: TGTGCCAGCAGCTCCTCCGGCGGATCGGGAAACACCATATATTTT. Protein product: CASSSSGGSGNTIYF.

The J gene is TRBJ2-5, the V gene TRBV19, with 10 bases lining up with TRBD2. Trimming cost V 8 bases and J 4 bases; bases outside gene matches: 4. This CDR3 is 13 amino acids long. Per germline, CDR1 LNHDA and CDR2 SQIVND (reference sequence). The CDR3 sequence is CASCPSGRETQYF. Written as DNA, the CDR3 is TGTGCCAGTTGTCCTAGCGGGAGAGAGACCCAGTACTTC.